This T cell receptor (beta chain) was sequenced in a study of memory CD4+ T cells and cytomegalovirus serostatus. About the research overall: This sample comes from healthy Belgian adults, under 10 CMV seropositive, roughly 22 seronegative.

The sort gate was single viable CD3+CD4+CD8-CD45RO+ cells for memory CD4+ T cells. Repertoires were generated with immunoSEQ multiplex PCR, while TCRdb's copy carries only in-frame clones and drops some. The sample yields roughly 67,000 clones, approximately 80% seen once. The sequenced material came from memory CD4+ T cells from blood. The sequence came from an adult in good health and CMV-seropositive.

This chain's CDR3 is CASSLQGAGDYGYTF. CDR3 DNA sequence: TGCGCCAGCAGCTTGCAGGGGGCAGGTGACTATGGCTACACCTTC. This chain joins TRBV5-1 and TRBJ1-2; 8 bases fit TRBD1. The CDR3 is made up of 15 amino acids. The V gene's germline CDR1 is SGHRS and CDR2 YFSETQ. J gave up 3 bases and V 1 base, and 5 bases lay outside the gene matches. Looking up the rest from reference TRBV5-1 and TRBJ1-2 gives the full variable domain: KAGVTQTPRYLIKTRGQQVTLSCSPISGHRSVSWYQQTPGQGLQFLFEYFSETQRNKGNFPGRFSGRQFSNSRSEMNVSTLELGDSALYLCASSLQGAGDYGYTFGSGTRLTVV.